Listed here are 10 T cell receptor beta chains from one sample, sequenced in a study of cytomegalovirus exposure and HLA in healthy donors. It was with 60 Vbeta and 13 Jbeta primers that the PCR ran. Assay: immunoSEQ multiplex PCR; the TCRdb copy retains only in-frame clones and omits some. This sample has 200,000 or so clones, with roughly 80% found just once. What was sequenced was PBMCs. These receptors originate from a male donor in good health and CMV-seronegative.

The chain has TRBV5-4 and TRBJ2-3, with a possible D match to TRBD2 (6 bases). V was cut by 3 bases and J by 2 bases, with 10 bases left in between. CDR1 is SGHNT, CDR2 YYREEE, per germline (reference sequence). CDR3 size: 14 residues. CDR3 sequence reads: CASSSGTYTDTQYF. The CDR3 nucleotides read TGTGCCAGCAGCTCGGGGACTTACACAGATACGCAGTATTTT. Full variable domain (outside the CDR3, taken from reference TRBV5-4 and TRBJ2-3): ETGVTQSPTHLIKTRGQQVTLRCSSQSGHNTVSWYQQALGQGPQFIFQYYREEENGRGNFPPRFSGLQFPNYSSELNVNALELDDSALYLCASSSGTYTDTQYFGPGTRLTVL.

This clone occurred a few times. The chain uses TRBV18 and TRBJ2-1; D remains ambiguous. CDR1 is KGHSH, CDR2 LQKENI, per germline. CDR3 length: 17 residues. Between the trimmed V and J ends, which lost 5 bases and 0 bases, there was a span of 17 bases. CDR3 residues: CASSDEVGRASYNEQFF. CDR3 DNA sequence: TGTGCCAGCTCAGACGAAGTGGGCAGAGCCTCCTACAATGAGCAGTTCTTC. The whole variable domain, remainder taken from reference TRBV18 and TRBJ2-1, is NAGVMQNPRHLVRRRGQEARLRCSPMKGHSHVYWYRQLPEEGLKFMVYLQKENIIDESGMPKERFSAEFPKEGPSILRIQQVVRGDSAAYFCASSDEVGRASYNEQFFGPGTRLTVL.

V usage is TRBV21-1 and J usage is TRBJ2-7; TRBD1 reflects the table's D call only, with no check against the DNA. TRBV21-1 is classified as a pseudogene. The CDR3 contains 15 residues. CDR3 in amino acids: CASRGPFRGKNEQYF. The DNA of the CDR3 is TGTGCCAGCAGAGGCCCTTTCAGGGGGAAGAACGAGCAGTACTTC.

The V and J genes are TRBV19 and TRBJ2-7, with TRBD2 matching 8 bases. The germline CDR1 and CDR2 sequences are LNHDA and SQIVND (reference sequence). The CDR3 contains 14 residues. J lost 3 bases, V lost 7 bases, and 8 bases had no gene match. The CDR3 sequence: CASTQSSGDYEQYF. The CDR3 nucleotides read TGTGCCAGTACCCAGAGTAGCGGGGACTACGAGCAGTACTTC. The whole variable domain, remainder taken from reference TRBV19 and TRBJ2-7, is DGGITQSPKYLFRKEGQNVTLSCEQNLNHDAMYWYRQDPGQGLRLIYYSQIVNDFQKGDIAEGYSVSREKKESFPLTVTSAQKNPTAFYLCASTQSSGDYEQYFGPGTRLTVT.

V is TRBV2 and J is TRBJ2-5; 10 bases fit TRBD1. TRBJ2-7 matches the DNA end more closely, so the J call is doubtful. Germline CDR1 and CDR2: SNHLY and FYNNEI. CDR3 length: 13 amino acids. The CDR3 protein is CASRRDRGNEQYF. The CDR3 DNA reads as TGTGCCAGCAGGAGGGACAGGGGAAACGAGCAGTACTTC.

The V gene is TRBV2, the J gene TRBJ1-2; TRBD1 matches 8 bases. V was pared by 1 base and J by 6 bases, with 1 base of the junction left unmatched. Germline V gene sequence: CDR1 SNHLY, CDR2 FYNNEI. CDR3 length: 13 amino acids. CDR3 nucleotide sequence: TGTGCCAGCAGTGAAGACAGGGGGAATGGCTACACCTTC. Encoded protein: CASSEDRGNGYTF.

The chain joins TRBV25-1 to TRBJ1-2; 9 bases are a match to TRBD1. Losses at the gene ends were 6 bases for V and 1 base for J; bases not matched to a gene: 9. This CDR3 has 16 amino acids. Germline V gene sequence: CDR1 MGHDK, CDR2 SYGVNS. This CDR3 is CASSPPGTGRNYGYTF. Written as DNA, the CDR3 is TGTGCCAGCAGCCCCCCGGGGACAGGGCGTAACTATGGCTACACCTTC.

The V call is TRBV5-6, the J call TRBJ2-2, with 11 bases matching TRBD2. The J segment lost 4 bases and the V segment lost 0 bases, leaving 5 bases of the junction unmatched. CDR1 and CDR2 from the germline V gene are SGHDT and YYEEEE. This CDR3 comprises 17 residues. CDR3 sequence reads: CASSLVAGGPITGELFF. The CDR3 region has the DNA TGTGCCAGCAGCTTGGTAGCGGGAGGGCCCATCACCGGGGAGCTGTTTTTT.

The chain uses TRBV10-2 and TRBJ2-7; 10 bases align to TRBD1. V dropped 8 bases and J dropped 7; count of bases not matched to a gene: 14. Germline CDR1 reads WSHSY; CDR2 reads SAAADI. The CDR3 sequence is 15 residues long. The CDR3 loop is CASHEGTGAYVEQYF. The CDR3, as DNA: TGCGCCAGCCACGAGGGGACAGGGGCATACGTGGAGCAGTACTTC.

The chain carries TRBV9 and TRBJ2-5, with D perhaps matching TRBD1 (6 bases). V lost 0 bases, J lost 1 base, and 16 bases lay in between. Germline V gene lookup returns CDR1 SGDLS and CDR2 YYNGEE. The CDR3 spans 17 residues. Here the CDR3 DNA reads TGTGCCAGCAGCGTAGTTGGGCCGGGACACCTCCAAGAGACCCAGTACTTC. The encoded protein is CASSVVGPGHLQETQYF.